This passage covers 12 T cell receptor beta chains from one sample sequenced in a study of cytomegalovirus exposure and HLA in healthy donors listed by TCRdb under 2017. The library relied on the immunoSEQ multiplex PCR assay. For the multiplex PCR, a mixture combining 60 forward primers for TCR Vbeta segments and 13 reverse primers for TCR Jbeta segments was used. In its TCRdb copy, this immuneACCESS table keeps in-frame sequences only and misses some clones. Where compared with another copy, unresolved V genes explain less than half of these, and the others have no known cause. A total of about 140,000 clones appear in this sample, about 80% of them only once. 2.5% to 3.5% of the sample belongs to the ten largest clones. Source material: PBMCs. The origin of the receptors is a female donor in good health and CMV-seronegative.

In this sample, this clone turned up once. This chain links TRBV29-1 with TRBJ2-5; possibly TRBD1 for D (5 bases). With the DNA end fitting TRBJ2-7 better, the J assignment may be wrong. The CDR3 is made up of 12 amino acids. The germline gives CDR1 SQVTM, CDR2 ANQGSEA. The CDR3 is CSVEDRVYEQYF. The CDR3 DNA sequence: TGCAGCGTTGAAGACAGGGTTTACGAGCAGTACTTC.

This rearrangement joins TRBV28 to TRBJ1-5; 7 bases are shared with TRBD1. The CDR3 sequence is 14 residues long. V gave up 5 bases and J gave up 5 bases; unmatched junction bases: 6. Germline CDR1 and CDR2: MDHEN and SYDVKM. CDR3 sequence reads: CASSPTGFDQPQHF. CDR3 sequence (DNA): TGTGCCAGCAGTCCGACAGGGTTTGATCAGCCCCAGCATTTT.

The chain carries TRBV30 and TRBJ2-1; 11 bases map to TRBD1. With V trimmed by 1 base and J by 4 bases, 3 bases remained unmatched. The CDR3 totals 15 residues. CDR1 is GTSNPN and CDR2 is SVGIG in the germline V gene (reference sequence). Written as DNA, the CDR3 is TGTGCCTGGAGTGCTGGGACAGGGGGTTACAATGAGCAGTTCTTC. This gives the protein CAWSAGTGGYNEQFF.

This clone was observed a handful of times. The chain recombines TRBV5-6 with TRBJ1-1, with D perhaps matching TRBD1 (5 bases). V gave up 1 base and J gave up 3 bases, with 13 bases separating them. Germline values: CDR1 SGHDT, CDR2 YYEEEE. The CDR3 runs 15 residues. This chain's CDR3 is CASSLLFSGDTEAFF. CDR3 DNA sequence: TGTGCCAGCAGCTTGTTGTTTTCGGGGGACACTGAAGCTTTCTTT.

The rearrangement uses TRBV28 and TRBJ2-1, with D possibly matching TRBD2 (6 bases). This CDR3 is 16 amino acids long. Germline CDR1 reads MDHEN; CDR2 reads SYDVKM. V was pared by 8 bases and J by 5 bases, with 22 bases between. This chain's CDR3 is CASSFTGTHFDNEQFF. The CDR3 DNA reads as TGTGCCAGCTCCTTCACCGGGACTCATTTCGACAATGAGCAGTTCTTC.

CDR3 bases: TGTGCCAGCAGTTCCCGCCAGGATAAAGATACGCAGTATTTT. Translation gives CASSSRQDKDTQYF. J is TRBJ2-3 and V is TRBV27; D is ambiguous. This CDR3 comprises 14 residues. Germline CDR1 reads MNHEY; CDR2 reads SMNVEV (reference sequence). V was pared by 4 bases and J by 5 bases, with 13 bases between.

This clone was found a few times. This rearrangement joins TRBV6-5 to TRBJ2-7, with 7 bases aligning to TRBD1. The CDR3 extends over 12 amino acids. J lost 3 bases, V lost 6 bases, and 2 bases had no gene match. CDR1 is MNHEY and CDR2 is SVGAGI in the germline V gene. The CDR3 spells CASRQGDYEQYF. In DNA, the CDR3 is TGTGCCAGCAGGCAGGGGGACTACGAGCAGTACTTC.

V gene TRBV19 combines with J gene TRBJ1-1; the match to TRBD1 covers 7 bases. The CDR3 has 11 residues. Germline V lookup: CDR1 LNHDA, CDR2 SQIVND (reference sequence). The V and J ends lost 11 bases and 7 bases, in that order; junction bases with no gene match: 7. CDR3 DNA: TGTGCCGCGCGACAGGGTGGTGAAGCTTTCTTT. This codes for CAARQGGEAFF.

V usage is TRBV9 and J usage is TRBJ1-4; D is unclear. Trimming took 2 bases from V and 3 from J, leaving 11 bases between them. In germline, CDR1 is SGDLS, CDR2 YYNGEE. The CDR3 covers 15 residues. The CDR3 DNA is TGTGCCAGCAGCGTCGATCGATCGGCTAATGAAAAACTGTTTTTT. Translated, it gives CASSVDRSANEKLFF.

This chain uses TRBV27 with TRBJ2-1, with a weak D call TRBD2 (5 bases). Germline CDR1 reads MNHEY; CDR2 reads SMNVEV (reference sequence). CDR3 length: 15 amino acids. Trimming cost V 6 bases and J 2 bases, with 14 bases left between them. The CDR3 sequence: CASSRGFLTYNEQFF. CDR3 DNA: TGTGCCAGCAGCAGAGGGTTTTTAACCTACAATGAGCAGTTCTTC.

V usage is TRBV6-4 and J usage is TRBJ2-1; D perhaps matches TRBD2 (6 bases). The CDR3 is made up of 15 amino acids. Germline values: CDR1 MRHNA, CDR2 SNTAGT. The V and J ends lost 0 bases and 5 bases respectively, with 11 bases between them. The CDR3 protein is CASSDSWGVDNEQFF. The CDR3 DNA reads TGTGCCAGCAGTGACTCCTGGGGGGTGGACAATGAGCAGTTCTTC.

The chain employs TRBV29-1 and TRBJ2-7; D possibly corresponds to TRBD1 (6 bases). V was cut by 0 bases and J by 3 bases, with 9 bases left in between. The germline gives CDR1 SQVTM, CDR2 ANQGSEA. This CDR3 is built from 13 residues. CDR3 amino acids: CSVEEGGDYEQYF. The CDR3 DNA follows: TGCAGCGTTGAAGAAGGGGGAGACTACGAGCAGTACTTC.